What follows are 15 T cell receptor beta chains derived from one specimen sequenced in a study of blood T cells in healthy people across ages. A second PCR of 7 to 11 cycles used a sample-barcoded 5' primer and a J-beta primer mix. A single record per CDR3 protein comes from TCRdb applying MiXCR to the 5' RACE reads. The profile covers 600,000 to 1,000,000 distinct CDR3 sequences, with around a quarter appearing a single time and 3.7% taken by the ten largest. These same records also appear under a second study, on T cells of mothers and their children.

The specimen sequenced was blood. These receptors originate from a boy younger than 18 in good health.

This sequence joins TRBV18 and TRBJ1-5; no definite D call. V lost 3 bases and J 1 base, leaving 7 bases between the germline ends. The CDR3 is made up of 14 amino acids. Germline V CDR1 and CDR2: KGHSH, LQKENI. The CDR3 sequence: CASSPLESNQPQHF. The CDR3, as DNA: TGTGCCAGCTCACCGCTCGAAAGCAATCAGCCCCAGCATTTT.

The sample holds a few counts of this clonotype. This chain links TRBV4-1 with TRBJ2-1; 7 bases are shared with TRBD2. V shed 9 bases and J 5 bases; nucleotides not matched to a gene: 10. The CDR3 is made up of 14 amino acids. Germline-derived CDR1 and CDR2 are MGHRA and YSYEKL. CDR3 protein: CASKAWGGDNEQFF. As DNA, the CDR3 is TGCGCCAGTAAAGCCTGGGGGGGTGACAATGAGCAGTTCTTC.

The chain recombines TRBV6-5 with TRBJ2-7, with TRBD2 matching 9 bases. After removal of 0 bases from V and 6 bases from J, the junction contained 6 bases not matched to a gene. CDR1 is MNHEY and CDR2 is SVGAGI in the germline V gene. The CDR3 extends over 15 amino acids. The CDR3 protein is CASSYSGGRASEQYF. DNA of the CDR3: TGTGCCAGCAGTTACTCGGGCGGGAGGGCCTCCGAGCAGTACTTC.

V is TRBV5-6 and J is TRBJ1-1; D unclear. Germline V gene sequence: CDR1 SGHDT, CDR2 YYEEEE. The CDR3 sequence is 11 residues long. The ends were cut back, 0 bases at V and 7 bases at J, with 4 bases in the middle. Here the CDR3 reads CASSLVNEAFF. The CDR3 DNA sequence: TGTGCCAGCAGCTTGGTGAATGAAGCTTTCTTT.

With regard to this clonotype: Germline is not matched at one junction end, which may reflect a read error. V usage is TRBV5-1 and J usage is TRBJ1-2; D possibly corresponds to TRBD1 (6 bases). Looked up from germline, CDR1 is SGHRS and CDR2 is YFSETQ. CDR3 length: 15 residues. CDR3: CARSQDRLEDYGYTF. As DNA, the CDR3 is TGCGCCCGCAGCCAAGACAGGTTGGAGGACTATGGCTACACCTTC. Looking up the rest from reference TRBV5-1 and TRBJ1-2 gives the full variable domain: KAGVTQTPRYLIKTRGQQVTLSCSPISGHRSVSWYQQTPGQGLQFLFEYFSETQRNKGNFPGRFSGRQFSNSRSEMNVSTLELGDSALYLCARSQDRLEDYGYTFGSGTRLTVV.

V usage is TRBV6-2 or TRBV6-3 and J usage is TRBJ2-5; tentatively, D is TRBD1 (6 bases). Trimming removed 0 bases from V and 5 bases from J, with 19 bases in between. The germline V gene has CDR1 MNHEY and CDR2 SVGEGT. The CDR3 length is 17 residues. The CDR3 region has the DNA TGTGCCAGCAGTTACTCTACAGGGACCGGTGACCGGGAGACCCAGTACTTC. Translated: CASSYSTGTGDRETQYF.

CDR3 bases: TGTGCCAGCAGTTTATTTGTGGGTGGAAGCGAGCAGTACTTC. It encodes CASSLFVGGSEQYF. The chain links TRBV27 to TRBJ2-7, with unresolved D. CDR3 length: 14 amino acids. Germline V gene lookup returns CDR1 MNHEY and CDR2 SMNVEV (reference sequence). The V end was cut by 1 base, the J end by 6 bases, with 13 bases between.

The V gene is TRBV7-2, the J gene TRBJ2-7; D not certain. This CDR3 has 14 amino acids. V lost 0 bases and J 2 bases, leaving 8 bases between the germline ends. CDR1 is SGHTA and CDR2 is FQGNSA in the germline V gene. This CDR3 is CASSLAGNAYEQYF. The DNA for the CDR3 is TGTGCCAGCAGCTTAGCGGGAAATGCCTACGAGCAGTACTTC.

This chain uses TRBV15 with TRBJ1-6, with unresolved D. The CDR3 is made up of 17 amino acids. V was trimmed by 0 bases and J by 0 bases, leaving 9 bases between them. Germline V gene data show CDR1 as LNHNV and CDR2 as YYDKDF (reference sequence). In DNA, the CDR3 is TGTGCCACCAGCAGAGAGGGGAGAAACTCCTATAATTCACCCCTCCACTTT. Translating it yields CATSREGRNSYNSPLHF. The full variable domain, its missing parts supplied by reference TRBV15 and TRBJ1-6, is DAMVIQNPRYQVTQFGKPVTLSCSQTLNHNVMYWYQQKSSQAPKLLFHYYDKDFNNEADTPDNFQSRRPNTSFCFLDIRSPGLGDTAMYLCATSREGRNSYNSPLHFGNGTRLTVT.

This clonotype was seen a few times. The chain recombines TRBV20-1 with TRBJ2-7; 9 nucleotides align to TRBD2. The germline gives CDR1 DFQATT, CDR2 SNEGSKA (reference sequence). There are 14 residues in the CDR3. V lost 6 bases and J lost 2; bases outside the gene matches: 8. This chain's CDR3 is CSAPAGGLAYEQYF. DNA for the CDR3: TGCAGTGCCCCAGCGGGGGGATTGGCCTACGAGCAGTACTTC.

The rearrangement joins TRBV11-2 to TRBJ1-5; D may be TRBD1 (5 bases). The germline V and J ends were trimmed by 5 bases and 4 bases, with 15 bases remaining between them. Germline V gene lookup returns CDR1 SGHAT and CDR2 FQNNGV. This CDR3 contains 15 residues. CDR3 sequence (DNA): TGTGCCAGCAGCACCCACGGGGGGTTAAATCAGCCCCAGCATTTT. Translated: CASSTHGGLNQPQHF.

The sample holds a few counts of this clonotype. The rearrangement uses TRBV28 and TRBJ2-2; 8 bases are a match to TRBD1. This CDR3 contains 16 residues. Per germline, CDR1 MDHEN and CDR2 SYDVKM. The J segment lost 5 bases and the V segment lost 5 bases, leaving 10 bases of the junction unmatched. The CDR3 here is CASSLRQGFRTGELFF. CDR3 DNA: TGTGCCAGCAGTCTAAGACAGGGGTTTAGGACCGGGGAGCTGTTTTTT. Full variable domain (outside the CDR3, taken from reference TRBV28 and TRBJ2-2): DVKVTQSSRYLVKRTGEKVFLECVQDMDHENMFWYRQDPGLGLRLIYFSYDVKMKEKGDIPEGYSVSREKKERFSLILESASTNQTSMYLCASSLRQGFRTGELFFGEGSRLTVL.

The genes are TRBV5-5 and TRBJ1-1, with a possible D match to TRBD1 (5 bases). The CDR3 runs to 14 residues. Trimming stripped 0 bases from V and 4 bases from J, with 10 bases between. In germline, CDR1 is SGHKS, CDR2 YYEKEE (reference sequence). The CDR3 DNA reads as TGTGCCAGCAGCTTGGGAGGGGCCGGCACTGAAGCTTTCTTT. Its protein product is CASSLGGAGTEAFF.

The CDR3 DNA reads TGTGCCAGCAGTGTATTAGAGGGGAACTATGGCTACACCTTC. Translating gives CASSVLEGNYGYTF. The chain carries TRBV28 and TRBJ1-2; D perhaps matches TRBD1 (5 bases). In germline, CDR1 is MDHEN, CDR2 SYDVKM. V shed 5 bases and J shed 2 bases, with 12 bases lying between them. The length of the CDR3 is 14 residues.

The chain employs TRBV6-5 and TRBJ2-1; 9 nucleotides line up with TRBD2. This CDR3 comprises 16 residues. CDR1 and CDR2 from the germline V gene are MNHEY and SVGAGI. V lost 0 bases, J lost 7 bases, and 7 bases stayed unmatched. The CDR3 DNA is TGTGCCAGCAGTTACTCGACAGCGGGGGGTGCTAATGAGCAGTTCTTC. This encodes CASSYSTAGGANEQFF.